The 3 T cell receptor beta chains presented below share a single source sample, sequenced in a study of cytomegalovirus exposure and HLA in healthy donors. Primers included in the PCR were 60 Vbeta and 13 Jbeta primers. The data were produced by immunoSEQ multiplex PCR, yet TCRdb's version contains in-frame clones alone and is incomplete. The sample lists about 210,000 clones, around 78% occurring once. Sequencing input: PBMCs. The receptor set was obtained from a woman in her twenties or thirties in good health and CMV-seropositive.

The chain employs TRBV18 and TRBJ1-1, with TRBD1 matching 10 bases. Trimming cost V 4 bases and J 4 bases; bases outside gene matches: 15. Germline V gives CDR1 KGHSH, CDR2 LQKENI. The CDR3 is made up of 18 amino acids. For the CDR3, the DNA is TGTGCCAGCTCACAGATTAACCGGGACAGGGGTGGGGGCACTGAAGCTTTCTTT. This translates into CASSQINRDRGGGTEAFF.

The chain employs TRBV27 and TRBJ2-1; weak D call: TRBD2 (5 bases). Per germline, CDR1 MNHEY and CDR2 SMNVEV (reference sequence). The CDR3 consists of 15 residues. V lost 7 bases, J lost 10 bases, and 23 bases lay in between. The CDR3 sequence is CASKIGLAPHDEQFF. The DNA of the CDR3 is TGTGCCAGCAAAATAGGGCTAGCCCCGCACGACGAGCAGTTCTTC.

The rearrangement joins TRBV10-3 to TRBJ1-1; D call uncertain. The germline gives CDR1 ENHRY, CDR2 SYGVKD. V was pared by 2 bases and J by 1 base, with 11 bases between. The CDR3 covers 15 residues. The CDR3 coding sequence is TGTGCCATCAGTGAGCCAGCGGCCCCGAACACTGAAGCTTTCTTT. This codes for CAISEPAAPNTEAFF.